This T cell receptor beta chain was identified in a study of T-cell memory formation after mild COVID-19. The length of the CDR3 is 15 residues. V was pared by 6 bases and J by 8 bases, with 9 bases of the junction left unmatched. Germline V CDR1 and CDR2: DFQATT, SNEGSKA (reference sequence). TCRdb reprocessed the 5' RACE reads with MiXCR, giving one entry per CDR3 protein. The sample contains 89,000 or so distinct CDR3 sequences, around 13% of which appear only once. The table lists this clonotype with a few counts. The chain uses TRBV20-1 and TRBJ2-1; 14 nucleotides line up with TRBD2. Sample: PBMCs or a T cell subset sorted from them (not recorded which). This clonotype was obtained from a man between 18 and 29 years old who had mild COVID-19 (a few samples of this study predate the infection). Cell type and time point are not known. CDR3 loop: CSAVGLAGGLDEQFF. In DNA, the CDR3 is TGCAGTGCGGTCGGACTAGCGGGGGGCCTAGATGAGCAGTTCTTC.